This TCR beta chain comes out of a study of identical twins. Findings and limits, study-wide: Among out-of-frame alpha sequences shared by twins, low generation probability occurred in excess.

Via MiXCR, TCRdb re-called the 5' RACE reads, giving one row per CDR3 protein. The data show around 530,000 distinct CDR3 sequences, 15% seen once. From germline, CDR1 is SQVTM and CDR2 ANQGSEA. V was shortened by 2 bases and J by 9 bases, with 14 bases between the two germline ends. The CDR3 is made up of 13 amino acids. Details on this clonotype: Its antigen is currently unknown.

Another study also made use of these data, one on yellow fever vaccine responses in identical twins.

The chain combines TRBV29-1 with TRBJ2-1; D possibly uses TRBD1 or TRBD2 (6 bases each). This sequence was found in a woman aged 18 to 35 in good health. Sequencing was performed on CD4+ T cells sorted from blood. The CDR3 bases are TGCAGCGTTGAAAAGACAGGACTAAGTGAGCAGTTCTTC. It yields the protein CSVEKTGLSEQFF.